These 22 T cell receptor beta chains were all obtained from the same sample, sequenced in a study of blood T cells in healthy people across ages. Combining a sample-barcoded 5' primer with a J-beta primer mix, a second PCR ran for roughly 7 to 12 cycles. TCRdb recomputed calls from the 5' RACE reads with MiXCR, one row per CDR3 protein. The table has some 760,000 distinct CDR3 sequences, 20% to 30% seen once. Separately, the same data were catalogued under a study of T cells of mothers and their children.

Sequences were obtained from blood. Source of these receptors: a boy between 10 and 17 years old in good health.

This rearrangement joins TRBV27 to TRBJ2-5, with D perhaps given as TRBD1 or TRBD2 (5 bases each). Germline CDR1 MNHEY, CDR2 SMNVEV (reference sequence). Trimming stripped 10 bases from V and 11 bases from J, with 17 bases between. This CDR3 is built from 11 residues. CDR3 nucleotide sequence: TGTGCCAACCACCGTAGAGGGGAGCAGTACTTC. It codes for CANHRRGEQYF.

The CDR3 spells CSAAGLQILETQYF. The CDR3 DNA follows: TGCAGTGCTGCGGGACTACAAATCCTCGAGACCCAGTACTTC. The V and J genes are TRBV20-1 and TRBJ2-5, with 7 bases that match TRBD2. The trim removed 5 bases at V and 5 bases at J, leaving 11 bases unmatched. The CDR3 runs 14 residues. CDR1 and CDR2 from the germline V gene are DFQATT and SNEGSKA (reference sequence).

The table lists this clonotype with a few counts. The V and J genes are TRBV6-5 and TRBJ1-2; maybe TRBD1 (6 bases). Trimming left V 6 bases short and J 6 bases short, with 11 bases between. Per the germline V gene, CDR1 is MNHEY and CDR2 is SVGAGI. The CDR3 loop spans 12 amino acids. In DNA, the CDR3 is TGTGCCAGCAGAGGGAACAGGGATGGCTACACCTTC. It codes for CASRGNRDGYTF.

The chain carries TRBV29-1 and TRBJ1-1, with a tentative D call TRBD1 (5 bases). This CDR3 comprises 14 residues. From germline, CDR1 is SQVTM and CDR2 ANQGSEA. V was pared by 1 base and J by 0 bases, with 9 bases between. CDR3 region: CSVEGPGLNTEAFF. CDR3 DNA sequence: TGCAGCGTTGAAGGGCCGGGGCTGAACACTGAAGCTTTCTTT.

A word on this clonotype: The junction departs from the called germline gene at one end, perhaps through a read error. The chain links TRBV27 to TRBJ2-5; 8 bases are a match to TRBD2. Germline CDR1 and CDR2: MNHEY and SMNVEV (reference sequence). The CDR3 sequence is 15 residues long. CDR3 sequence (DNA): TGTGCCAGCAGTCCCTCTCCCGTACTAAGAGCGGGGGACGCATTC. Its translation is CASSPSPVLRAGDAF.

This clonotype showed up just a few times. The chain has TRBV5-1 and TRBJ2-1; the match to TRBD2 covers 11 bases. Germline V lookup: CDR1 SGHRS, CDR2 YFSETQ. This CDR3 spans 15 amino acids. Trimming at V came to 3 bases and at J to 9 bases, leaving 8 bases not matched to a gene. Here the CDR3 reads CASSSSLAGGSEQFF. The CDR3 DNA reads TGCGCCAGCAGCTCCTCTCTAGCGGGAGGCAGTGAGCAGTTCTTC.

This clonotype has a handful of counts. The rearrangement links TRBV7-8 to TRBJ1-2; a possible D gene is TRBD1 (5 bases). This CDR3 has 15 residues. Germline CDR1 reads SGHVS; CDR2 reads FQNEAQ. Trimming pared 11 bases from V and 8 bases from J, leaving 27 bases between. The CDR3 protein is CAASPGQGLIRGYTF. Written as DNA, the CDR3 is TGTGCCGCGTCTCCGGGGCAGGGATTAATTAGAGGCTACACCTTC.

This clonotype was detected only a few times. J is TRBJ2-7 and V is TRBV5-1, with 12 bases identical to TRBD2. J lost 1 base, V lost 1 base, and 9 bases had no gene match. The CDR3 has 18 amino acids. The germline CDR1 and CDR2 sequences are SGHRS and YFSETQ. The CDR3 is CASSLTLAGGSRSYEQYF. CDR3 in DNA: TGCGCCAGCAGCTTGACTCTAGCGGGAGGGTCTCGATCCTACGAGCAGTACTTC.

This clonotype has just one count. The CDR3 region has the DNA TGCAGTGCTCCACTAGCGGGGGGGAATGAGCAGTTCTTC. Its protein product is CSAPLAGGNEQFF. This chain connects TRBV20-1 to TRBJ2-1, with 13 bases lining up with TRBD2. The length of the CDR3 is 13 residues. After removal of 5 bases from V and 7 bases from J, the junction contained 2 bases not matched to a gene. Germline CDR1 reads DFQATT; CDR2 reads SNEGSKA (reference sequence).

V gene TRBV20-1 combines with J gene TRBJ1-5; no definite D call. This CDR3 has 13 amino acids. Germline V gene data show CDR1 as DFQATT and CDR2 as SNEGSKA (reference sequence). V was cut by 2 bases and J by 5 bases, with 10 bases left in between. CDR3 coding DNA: TGCAGTGCTAGACCGGAGGCCGATCAGCCCCAGCATTTT. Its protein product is CSARPEADQPQHF.

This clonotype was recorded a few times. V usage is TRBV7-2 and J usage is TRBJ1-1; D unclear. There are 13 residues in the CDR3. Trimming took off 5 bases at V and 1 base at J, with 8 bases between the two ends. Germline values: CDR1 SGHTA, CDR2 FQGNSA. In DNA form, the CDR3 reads TGTGCCAGCAGCACACCAGGGAACACTGAAGCTTTCTTT. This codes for CASSTPGNTEAFF.

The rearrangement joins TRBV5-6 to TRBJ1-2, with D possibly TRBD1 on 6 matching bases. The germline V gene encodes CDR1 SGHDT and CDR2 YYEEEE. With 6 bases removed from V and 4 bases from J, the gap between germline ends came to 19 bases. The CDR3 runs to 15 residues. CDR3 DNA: TGTGCCAGCACCGTGAGGGCAGGGGAAGCCTATGGCTACACCTTC. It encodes CASTVRAGEAYGYTF.

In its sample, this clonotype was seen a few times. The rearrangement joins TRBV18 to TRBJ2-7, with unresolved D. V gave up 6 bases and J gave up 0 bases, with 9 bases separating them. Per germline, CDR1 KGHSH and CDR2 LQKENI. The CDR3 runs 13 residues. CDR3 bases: TGTGCCAGCTCGTCCTCTAGCTCCTACGAGCAGTACTTC. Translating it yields CASSSSSSYEQYF.

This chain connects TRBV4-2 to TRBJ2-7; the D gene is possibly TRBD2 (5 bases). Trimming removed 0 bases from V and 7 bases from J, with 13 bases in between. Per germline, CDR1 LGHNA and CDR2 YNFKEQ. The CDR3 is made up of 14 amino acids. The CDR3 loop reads CASSQESGTREQYF. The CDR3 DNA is TGTGCCAGCAGCCAAGAGTCAGGCACTAGAGAGCAGTACTTC.

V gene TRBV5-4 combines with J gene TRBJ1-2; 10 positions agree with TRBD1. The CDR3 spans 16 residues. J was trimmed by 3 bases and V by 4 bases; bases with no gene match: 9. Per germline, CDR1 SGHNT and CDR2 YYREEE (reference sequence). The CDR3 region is CASSPSPGQGHYGYTF. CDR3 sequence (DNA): TGTGCCAGCAGCCCGAGTCCGGGACAGGGGCACTATGGCTACACCTTC.

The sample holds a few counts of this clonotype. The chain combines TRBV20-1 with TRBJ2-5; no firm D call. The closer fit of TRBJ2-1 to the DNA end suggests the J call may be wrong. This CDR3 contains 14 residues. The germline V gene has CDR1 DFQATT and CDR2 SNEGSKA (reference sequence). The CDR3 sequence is CSAMPPFAYNEQFF. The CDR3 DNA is TGCAGTGCAATGCCCCCGTTTGCCTACAATGAGCAGTTCTTC.

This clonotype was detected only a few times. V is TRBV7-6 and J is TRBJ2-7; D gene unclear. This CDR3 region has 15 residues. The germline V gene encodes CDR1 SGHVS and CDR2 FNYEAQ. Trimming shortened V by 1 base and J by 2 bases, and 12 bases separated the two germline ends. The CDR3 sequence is CASSLELGRAYEQYF. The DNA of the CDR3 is TGTGCCAGCAGCTTAGAGCTAGGTCGGGCCTACGAGCAGTACTTC.

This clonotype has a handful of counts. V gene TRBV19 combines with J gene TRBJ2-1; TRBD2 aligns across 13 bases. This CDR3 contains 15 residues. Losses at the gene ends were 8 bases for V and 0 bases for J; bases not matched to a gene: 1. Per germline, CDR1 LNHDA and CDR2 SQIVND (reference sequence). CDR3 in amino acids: CASGTSGDSYNEQFF. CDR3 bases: TGTGCCAGTGGGACTAGCGGGGACTCCTACAATGAGCAGTTCTTC.

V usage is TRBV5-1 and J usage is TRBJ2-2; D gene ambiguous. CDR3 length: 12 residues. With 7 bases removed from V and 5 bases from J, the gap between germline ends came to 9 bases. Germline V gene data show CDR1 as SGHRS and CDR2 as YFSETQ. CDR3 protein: CASQVRTGELFF. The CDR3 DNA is TGCGCCAGCCAGGTTCGGACCGGGGAGCTGTTTTTT.

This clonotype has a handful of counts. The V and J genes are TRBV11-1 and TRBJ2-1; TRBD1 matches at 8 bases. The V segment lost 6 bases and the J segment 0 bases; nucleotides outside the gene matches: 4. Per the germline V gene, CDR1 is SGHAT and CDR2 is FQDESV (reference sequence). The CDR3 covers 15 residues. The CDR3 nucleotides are TGTGCCAGCAGACCACAGGGGGGCTCCTACAATGAGCAGTTCTTC. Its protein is CASRPQGGSYNEQFF.

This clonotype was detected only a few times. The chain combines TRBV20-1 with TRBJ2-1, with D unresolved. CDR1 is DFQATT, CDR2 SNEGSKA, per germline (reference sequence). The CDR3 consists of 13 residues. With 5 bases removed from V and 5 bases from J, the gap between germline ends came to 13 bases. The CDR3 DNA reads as TGCAGTGCTCCACCCGGAGCTAACAATGAGCAGTTCTTC. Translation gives CSAPPGANNEQFF.

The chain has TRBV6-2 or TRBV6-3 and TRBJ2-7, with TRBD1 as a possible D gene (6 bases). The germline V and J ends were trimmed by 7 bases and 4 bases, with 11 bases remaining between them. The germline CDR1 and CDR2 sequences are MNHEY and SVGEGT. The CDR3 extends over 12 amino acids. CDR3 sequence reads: CASNLQGYEQYF. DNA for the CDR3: TGTGCCAGCAACTTACAGGGTTACGAGCAGTACTTC.